This T cell receptor beta chain was recovered during a study of blood T cell repertoires in COVID-19. Overall study context: Samples came from the United States, Italy and Spain, spanning acute and convalescent COVID-19. PBMCs, B-cell-depleted T cells, or T cells were the source of the cDNA or gDNA that made up the material.

The CDR3 spans 15 residues. Germline values: CDR1 MNHNS, CDR2 SASEGT. Trimming removed 0 bases at V and 6 bases at J, with 13 bases between. Profiling relied on immunoSEQ multiplex PCR, and the TCRdb table lists in-frame clones only, not all of them. The sample lists 200,000 or so clones; approximately 84% were seen once. The TCR originated in a man in his fifties or sixties who had recovered from COVID-19. The sequencing sample was made of peripheral blood. The chain uses TRBV6-1 and TRBJ2-3; D is undetermined. The chain's CDR3 is CASSEARPGIDTQYF. CDR3 sequence (DNA): TGTGCCAGCAGTGAAGCGAGGCCGGGTATTGATACGCAGTATTTT.